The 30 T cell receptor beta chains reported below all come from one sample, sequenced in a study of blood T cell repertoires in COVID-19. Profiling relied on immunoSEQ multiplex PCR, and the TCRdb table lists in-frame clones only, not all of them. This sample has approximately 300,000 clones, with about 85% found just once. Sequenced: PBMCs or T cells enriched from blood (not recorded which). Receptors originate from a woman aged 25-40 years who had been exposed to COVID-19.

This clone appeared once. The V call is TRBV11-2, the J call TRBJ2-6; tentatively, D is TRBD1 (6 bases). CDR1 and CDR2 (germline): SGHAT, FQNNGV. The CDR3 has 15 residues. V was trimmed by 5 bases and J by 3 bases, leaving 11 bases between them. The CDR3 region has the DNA TGTGCCAGCAGCCCTGAGGGGGTTGGGGCCAACGTCCTGACTTTC. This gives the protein CASSPEGVGANVLTF.

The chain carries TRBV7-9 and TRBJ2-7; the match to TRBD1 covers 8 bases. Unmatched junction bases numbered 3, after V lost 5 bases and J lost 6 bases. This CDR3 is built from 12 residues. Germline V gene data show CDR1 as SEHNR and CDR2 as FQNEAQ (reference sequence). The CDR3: CASSRTGIEQYF. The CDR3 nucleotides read TGTGCCAGCAGCCGGACAGGGATCGAGCAGTACTTC.

The CDR3 loop is CASSPTGVQETQYF. The CDR3 region has the DNA TGTGCCAGCAGCCCGACAGGGGTGCAAGAGACCCAGTACTTC. The chain links TRBV7-3 to TRBJ2-5; 8 nucleotides line up with TRBD1. Germline CDR1 reads SGHTA; CDR2 reads FQGTGA. The CDR3 is 14 residues long. J was trimmed by 2 bases and V by 5 bases; bases with no gene match: 4.

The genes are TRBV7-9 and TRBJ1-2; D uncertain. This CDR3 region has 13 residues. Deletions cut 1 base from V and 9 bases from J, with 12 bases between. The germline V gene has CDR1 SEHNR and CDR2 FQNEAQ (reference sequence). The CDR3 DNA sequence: TGTGCCAGCAGCTTAGATGCAGGTTTGAGCTACACCTTC. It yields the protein CASSLDAGLSYTF. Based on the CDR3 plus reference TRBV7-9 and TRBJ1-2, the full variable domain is DTGVSQNPRHKITKRGQNVTFRCDPISEHNRLYWYRQTLGQGPEFLTYFQNEAQLEKSRLLSDRFSAERPKGSFSTLEIQRTEQGDSAMYLCASSLDAGLSYTFGSGTRLTVV.

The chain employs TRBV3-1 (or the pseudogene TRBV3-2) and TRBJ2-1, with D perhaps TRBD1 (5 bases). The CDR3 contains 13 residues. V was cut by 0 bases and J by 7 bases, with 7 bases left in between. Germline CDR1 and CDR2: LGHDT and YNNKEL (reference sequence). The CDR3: CASSQDQGNEQFF. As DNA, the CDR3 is TGTGCCAGCAGCCAAGATCAGGGAAATGAGCAGTTCTTC.

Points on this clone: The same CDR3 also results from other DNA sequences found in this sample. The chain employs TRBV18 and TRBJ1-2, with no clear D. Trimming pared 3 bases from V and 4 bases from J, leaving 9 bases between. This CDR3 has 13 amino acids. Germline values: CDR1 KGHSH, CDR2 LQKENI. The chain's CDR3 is CASSPGQFYGYTF. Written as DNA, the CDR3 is TGTGCCAGCTCACCGGGCCAGTTCTATGGCTACACCTTC.

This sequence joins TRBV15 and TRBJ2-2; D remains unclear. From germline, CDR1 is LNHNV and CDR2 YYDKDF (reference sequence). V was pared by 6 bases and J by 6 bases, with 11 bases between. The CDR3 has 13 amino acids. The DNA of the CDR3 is TGTGCCACCAGTTTTCAGTGGTCCGGGGAGCTGTTTTTT. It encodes CATSFQWSGELFF.

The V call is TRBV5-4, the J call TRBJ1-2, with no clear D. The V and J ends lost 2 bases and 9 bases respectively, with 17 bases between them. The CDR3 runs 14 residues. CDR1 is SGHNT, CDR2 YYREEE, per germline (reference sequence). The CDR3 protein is CASSFPLEGDSYTF. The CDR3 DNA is TGTGCCAGCAGCTTTCCCCTGGAGGGCGACAGCTACACCTTC.

CDR3 amino acids: CASSFRDRGTIVSGNTIYF. In nucleotides, the CDR3 is TGTGCCAGCAGCTTCCGGGACAGGGGCACCATTGTCTCTGGAAACACCATATATTTT. The gene calls are TRBV7-3 and TRBJ1-3; TRBD1 matches at 10 bases. J was trimmed by 0 bases and V by 3 bases; bases with no gene match: 11. The CDR3 is made up of 19 amino acids. Per germline, CDR1 SGHTA and CDR2 FQGTGA. The variable domain in full, completed from reference TRBV7-3 and TRBJ1-3, reads GAGVSQTPSNKVTEKGKYVELRCDPISGHTALYWYRQSLGQGPEFLIYFQGTGAADDSGLPNDRFFAVRPEGSVSTLKIQRTERGDSAVYLCASSFRDRGTIVSGNTIYFGEGSWLTVV.

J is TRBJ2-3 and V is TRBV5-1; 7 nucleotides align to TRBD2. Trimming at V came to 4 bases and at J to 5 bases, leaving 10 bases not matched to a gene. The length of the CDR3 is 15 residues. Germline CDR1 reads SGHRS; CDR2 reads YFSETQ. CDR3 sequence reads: CASSPPAAGLDTQYF. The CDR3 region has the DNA TGCGCCAGCAGCCCCCCGGCAGCGGGACTAGATACGCAGTATTTT.

In DNA form, the CDR3 reads TGTGCCAGTAGTACACAGGGGTTTTATGGCTACACCTTC. Encoded protein: CASSTQGFYGYTF. This sequence joins TRBV19 and TRBJ1-2; TRBD1 matches 7 bases. Trimming cost V 4 bases and J 5 bases; bases outside gene matches: 4. Looked up from germline, CDR1 is LNHDA and CDR2 is SQIVND (reference sequence). The CDR3 is made up of 13 amino acids.

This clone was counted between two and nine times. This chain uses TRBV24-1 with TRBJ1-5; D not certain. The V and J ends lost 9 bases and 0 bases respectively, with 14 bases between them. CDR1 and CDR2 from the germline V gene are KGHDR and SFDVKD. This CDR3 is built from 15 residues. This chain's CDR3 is CATGWGGYSNQPQHF. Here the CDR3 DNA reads TGTGCCACCGGCTGGGGAGGCTATAGCAATCAGCCCCAGCATTTT.

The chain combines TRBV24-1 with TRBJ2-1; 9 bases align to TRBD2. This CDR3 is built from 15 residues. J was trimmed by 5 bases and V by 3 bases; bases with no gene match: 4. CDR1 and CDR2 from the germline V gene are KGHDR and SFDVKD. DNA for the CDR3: TGTGCCACCAGTGATCTAGCGGGATGGCACAATGAGCAGTTCTTC. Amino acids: CATSDLAGWHNEQFF.

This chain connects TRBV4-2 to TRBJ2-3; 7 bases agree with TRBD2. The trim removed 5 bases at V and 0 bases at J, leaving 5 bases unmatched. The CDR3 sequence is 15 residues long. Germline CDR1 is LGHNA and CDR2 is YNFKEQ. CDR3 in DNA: TGTGCCAGCAGCAATGCAGCGGGGAGCACAGATACGCAGTATTTT. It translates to CASSNAAGSTDTQYF.

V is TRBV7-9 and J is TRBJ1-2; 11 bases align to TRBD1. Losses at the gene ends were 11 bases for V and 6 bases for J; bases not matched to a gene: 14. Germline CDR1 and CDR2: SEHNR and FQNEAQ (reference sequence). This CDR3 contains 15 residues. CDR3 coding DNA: TGTGCCGGCGGGACAGGGGGATCATACTCTCATGGCTACACCTTC. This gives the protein CAGGTGGSYSHGYTF.

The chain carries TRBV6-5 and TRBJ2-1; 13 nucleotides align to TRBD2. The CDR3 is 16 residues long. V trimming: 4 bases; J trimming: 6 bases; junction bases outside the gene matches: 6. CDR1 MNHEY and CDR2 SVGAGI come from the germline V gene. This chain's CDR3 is CASSFGLAGEGNEQFF. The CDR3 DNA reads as TGTGCCAGCAGTTTCGGACTAGCGGGAGAAGGCAATGAGCAGTTCTTC.

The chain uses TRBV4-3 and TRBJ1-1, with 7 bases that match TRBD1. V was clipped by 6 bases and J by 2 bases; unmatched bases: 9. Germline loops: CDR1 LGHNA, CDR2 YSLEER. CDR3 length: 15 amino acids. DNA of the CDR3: TGCGCCAGCAGGCAGGGACAGACCCTTAACACTGAAGCTTTCTTT. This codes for CASRQGQTLNTEAFF.

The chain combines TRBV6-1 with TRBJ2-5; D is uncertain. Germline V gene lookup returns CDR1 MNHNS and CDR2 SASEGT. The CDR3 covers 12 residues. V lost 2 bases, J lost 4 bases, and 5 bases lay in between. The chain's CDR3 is CASSEYRETQYF. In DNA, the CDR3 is TGTGCCAGCAGTGAATATCGAGAGACCCAGTACTTC.

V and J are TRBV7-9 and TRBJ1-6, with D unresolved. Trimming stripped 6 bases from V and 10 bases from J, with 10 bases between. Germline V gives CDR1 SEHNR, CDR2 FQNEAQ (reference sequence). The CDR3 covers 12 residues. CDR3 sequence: CASRPSSSPLHF. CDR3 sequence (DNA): TGTGCCAGCAGGCCTAGTTCGTCACCCCTCCACTTT.

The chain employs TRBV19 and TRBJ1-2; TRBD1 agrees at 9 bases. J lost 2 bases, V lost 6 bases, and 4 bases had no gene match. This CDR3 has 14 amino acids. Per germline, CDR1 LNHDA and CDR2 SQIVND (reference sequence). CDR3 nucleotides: TGTGCCAGTAGCCTGGGACAGGGCAACTATGGCTACACCTTC. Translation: CASSLGQGNYGYTF.

The CDR3 sequence is CASSQNPTGVEETQYF. The CDR3 coding sequence is TGCGCCAGCAGCCAGAACCCGACAGGGGTGGAAGAGACCCAGTACTTC. The J gene is TRBJ2-5, the V gene TRBV4-1; the match to TRBD1 covers 8 bases. The CDR3 runs to 16 residues. Germline values: CDR1 MGHRA, CDR2 YSYEKL. Trimming at V came to 3 bases and at J to 3 bases, leaving 9 bases not matched to a gene.

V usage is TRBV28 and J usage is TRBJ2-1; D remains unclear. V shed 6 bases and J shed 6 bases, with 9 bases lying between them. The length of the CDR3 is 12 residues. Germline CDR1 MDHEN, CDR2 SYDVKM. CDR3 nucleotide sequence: TGTGCCAGCAGCCCCCCCCGCAATGAGCAGTTCTTC. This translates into CASSPPRNEQFF. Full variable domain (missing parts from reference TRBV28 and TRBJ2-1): DVKVTQSSRYLVKRTGEKVFLECVQDMDHENMFWYRQDPGLGLRLIYFSYDVKMKEKGDIPEGYSVSREKKERFSLILESASTNQTSMYLCASSPPRNEQFFGPGTRLTVL.

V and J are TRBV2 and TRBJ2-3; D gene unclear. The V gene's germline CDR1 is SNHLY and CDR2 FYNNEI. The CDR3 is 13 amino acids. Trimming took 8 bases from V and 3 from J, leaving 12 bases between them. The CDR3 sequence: CASVPELTDTQYF. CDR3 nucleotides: TGTGCCAGCGTCCCGGAGTTAACAGATACGCAGTATTTT.

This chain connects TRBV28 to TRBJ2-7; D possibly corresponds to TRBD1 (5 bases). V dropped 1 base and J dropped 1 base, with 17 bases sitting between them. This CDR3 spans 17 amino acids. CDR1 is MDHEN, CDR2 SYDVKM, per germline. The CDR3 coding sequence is TGTGCCAGCAGTTTATTTTCAAGGGGTCGGAATTCCTACGAGCAGTACTTC. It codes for CASSLFSRGRNSYEQYF.

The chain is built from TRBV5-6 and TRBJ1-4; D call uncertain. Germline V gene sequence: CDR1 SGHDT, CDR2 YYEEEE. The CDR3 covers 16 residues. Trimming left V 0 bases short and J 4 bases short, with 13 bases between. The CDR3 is CASSLAAAAGNEKLFF. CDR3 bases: TGTGCCAGCAGCTTGGCCGCGGCTGCTGGTAATGAAAAACTGTTTTTT.

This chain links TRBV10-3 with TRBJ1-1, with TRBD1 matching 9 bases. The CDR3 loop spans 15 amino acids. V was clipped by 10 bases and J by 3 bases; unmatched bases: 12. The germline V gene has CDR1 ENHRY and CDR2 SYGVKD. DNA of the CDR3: TGTGCCACCTTTAGACAGGGGGGCAGGGACACTGAAGCTTTCTTT. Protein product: CATFRQGGRDTEAFF.

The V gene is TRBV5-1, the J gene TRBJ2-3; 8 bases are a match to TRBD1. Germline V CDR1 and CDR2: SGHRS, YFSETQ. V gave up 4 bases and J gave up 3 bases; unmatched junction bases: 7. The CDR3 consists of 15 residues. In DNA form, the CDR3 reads TGCGCCAGCAGCACCGGGACAGGAGGGACAGATACGCAGTATTTT. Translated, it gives CASSTGTGGTDTQYF.

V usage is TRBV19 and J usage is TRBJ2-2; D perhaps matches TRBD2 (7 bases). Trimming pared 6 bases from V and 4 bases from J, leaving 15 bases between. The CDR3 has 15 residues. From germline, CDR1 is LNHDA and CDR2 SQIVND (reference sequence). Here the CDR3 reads CASRGGLRFTGELFF. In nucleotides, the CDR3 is TGTGCCAGTAGGGGGGGGCTCCGTTTCACCGGGGAGCTGTTTTTT.

Here the CDR3 reads CASSRGLAIGYEQYF. DNA for the CDR3: TGTGCCAGCAGTCGGGGACTAGCAATAGGCTACGAGCAGTACTTC. The chain couples TRBV7-9 to TRBJ2-7; 9 bases map to TRBD2. The CDR3 has 15 residues. Trimming took 6 bases from V and 3 from J; bases not matched to a gene: 9. Germline V gene sequence: CDR1 SEHNR, CDR2 FQNEAQ (reference sequence).

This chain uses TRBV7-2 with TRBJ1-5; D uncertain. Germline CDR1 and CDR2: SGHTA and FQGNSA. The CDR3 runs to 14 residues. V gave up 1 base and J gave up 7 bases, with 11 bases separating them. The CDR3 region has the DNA TGTGCCAGCAGCTTAGATACGGGTCGCCAGCCCCAGCATTTT. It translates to CASSLDTGRQPQHF.